A single sample is the source of the 19 T cell receptor beta chains below, sequenced in a study of shared clonotypes between healthy human individuals. Libraries were prepared by immunoSEQ multiplex PCR; TCRdb keeps only in-frame clonotypes and omits some of them. The data contain approximately 1.5 million clones, approximately 98% of them singletons. Sequenced input: naive CD4+ T cells sorted from blood. The subset denotes: CD45RA+ positively selected. These receptors all stem from a young man in good health.

The chain joins TRBV9 to TRBJ2-7; tentatively, D is TRBD2 (5 bases). V was clipped by 0 bases and J by 6 bases, with 10 bases between them. The CDR3 extends over 13 amino acids. CDR1 and CDR2 (germline): SGDLS, YYNGEE. Here the CDR3 reads CASSVGLRGEQYF. Written as DNA, the CDR3 is TGTGCCAGCAGCGTAGGCCTACGGGGCGAGCAGTACTTC.

This clone has only a few counts. The chain employs TRBV6-1 and TRBJ2-7; 13 nucleotides agree with TRBD2. The CDR3 has 16 residues. CDR1 and CDR2 (germline): MNHNS, SASEGT. With 4 bases clipped from V and 4 bases from J, the junction kept 7 bases outside the gene matches. The CDR3 sequence is CASSVYPGLAGYEQYF. CDR3 DNA sequence: TGTGCCAGCAGTGTCTATCCGGGACTAGCGGGATACGAGCAGTACTTC.

The rearrangement uses TRBV29-1 and TRBJ2-3, with 13 bases fitting TRBD2. From germline, CDR1 is SQVTM and CDR2 ANQGSEA. The V and J ends lost 6 bases and 4 bases, in that order; junction bases with no gene match: 7. The length of the CDR3 is 15 residues. CDR3 protein: CSVVWTSGRSDTQYF. CDR3 sequence (DNA): TGCAGCGTCGTATGGACTAGCGGGAGATCAGATACGCAGTATTTT.

This chain connects TRBV2 to TRBJ2-1; 9 bases are a match to TRBD2. CDR3 length: 17 residues. Germline V CDR1 and CDR2: SNHLY, FYNNEI. J was trimmed by 8 bases and V by 2 bases; bases with no gene match: 13. The CDR3 DNA reads TGTGCCAGCAGTGAATCAGCGGGAGGCCCGTATTCCTATGAGCAGTTCTTC. This encodes CASSESAGGPYSYEQFF.

The rearrangement uses TRBV6-1 and TRBJ2-5, with D tentatively TRBD1 (5 bases). Trimming took off 8 bases at V and 0 bases at J, with 10 bases between the two ends. The CDR3 is 13 amino acids. Germline CDR1 reads MNHNS; CDR2 reads SASEGT. In nucleotides, the CDR3 is TGTGCCAGCTGTCAGGGTGACCAAGAGACCCAGTACTTC. Residues: CASCQGDQETQYF.

V gene TRBV10-3 combines with J gene TRBJ2-3, with 8 nucleotides matching TRBD1. The ends lost 6 bases at V and 0 bases at J; junction bases unmatched: 8. Germline V gene lookup returns CDR1 ENHRY and CDR2 SYGVKD. This CDR3 contains 16 residues. The DNA of the CDR3 is TGTGCCATCAGGATTCCAGGGGGCGTTAGCACAGATACGCAGTATTTT. Translated: CAIRIPGGVSTDTQYF.

V and J are TRBV5-1 and TRBJ2-5; 8 bases are a match to TRBD1. V shed 5 bases, J shed 12 bases, and the junction held 18 bases outside the gene matches. This CDR3 has 15 residues. Looked up from germline, CDR1 is SGHRS and CDR2 is YFSETQ. The CDR3 loop reads CASRKGTGEETWEYF. The CDR3 DNA follows: TGCGCCAGCAGAAAGGGGACAGGAGAAGAGACCTGGGAGTACTTC. Full variable domain (missing parts from reference TRBV5-1 and TRBJ2-5): KAGVTQTPRYLIKTRGQQVTLSCSPISGHRSVSWYQQTPGQGLQFLFEYFSETQRNKGNFPGRFSGRQFSNSRSEMNVSTLELGDSALYLCASRKGTGEETWEYFGPGTRLLVL.

The V gene is TRBV4-1, the J gene TRBJ2-7; D not certain. This CDR3 comprises 14 residues. The V end was cut by 3 bases, the J end by 5 bases, with 14 bases between. Germline V gene lookup returns CDR1 MGHRA and CDR2 YSYEKL. The CDR3 nucleotides are TGCGCCAGCAGCCAGATTCTTAGTTCCCACGAGCAGTACTTC. Amino acids: CASSQILSSHEQYF.

CDR3 DNA sequence: TGTGCCAGCTCACCACCTATTCAGTTCGGTGGCTACACCTTC. It is translated as CASSPPIQFGGYTF. The chain combines TRBV18 with TRBJ1-2, with D uncertain. The length of the CDR3 is 14 residues. The V gene lost 0 bases and the J gene lost 7 bases, with 12 bases spanning the gap. Germline values: CDR1 KGHSH, CDR2 LQKENI.

V and J are TRBV15 and TRBJ2-1; 8 bases align to TRBD1. Germline CDR1 and CDR2: LNHNV and YYDKDF (reference sequence). J gave up 7 bases and V 0 bases, and 14 bases lay outside the gene matches. This CDR3 is 18 amino acids long. CDR3 DNA sequence: TGTGCCACCAGCAGAGATAACCGCGGGACAGGCGGGGAGAATGAGCAGTTCTTC. Translating it yields CATSRDNRGTGGENEQFF. Variable domain in full (rest from reference TRBV15 and TRBJ2-1): DAMVIQNPRYQVTQFGKPVTLSCSQTLNHNVMYWYQQKSSQAPKLLFHYYDKDFNNEADTPDNFQSRRPNTSFCFLDIRSPGLGDTAMYLCATSRDNRGTGGENEQFFGPGTRLTVL.

The rearrangement uses TRBV9 and TRBJ1-5, with D uncertain. The V gene's germline CDR1 is SGDLS and CDR2 YYNGEE. Deletions cut 3 bases from V and 0 bases from J, with 16 bases between. This CDR3 spans 17 amino acids. In DNA, the CDR3 is TGTGCCAGCAGCGCATGGCTGGGCGCTTATAGCAATCAGCCCCAGCATTTT. Protein sequence: CASSAWLGAYSNQPQHF.

The chain employs TRBV5-4 and TRBJ2-7; 7 nucleotides align to TRBD1. CDR1 and CDR2 from the germline V gene are SGHNT and YYREEE (reference sequence). This CDR3 comprises 14 residues. Germline trimming cut 3 bases from V and 4 bases from J; bases unmatched to any gene: 7. CDR3: CASSSPGQDYEQYF. The CDR3 bases are TGTGCCAGCAGCTCCCCCGGACAGGATTACGAGCAGTACTTC.

Details on this clone: In the same sample, other DNA sequences code for this CDR3. The chain joins TRBV4-3 to TRBJ2-1, with 10 bases aligning to TRBD2. The CDR3 is made up of 15 amino acids. V dropped 1 base and J dropped 3; count of bases not matched to a gene: 0. CDR1 is LGHNA and CDR2 is YSLEER in the germline V gene. The CDR3 DNA reads as TGCGCCAGCAGCCAAGGACTAGCGGGCTACAATGAGCAGTTCTTC. It yields the protein CASSQGLAGYNEQFF.

The chain uses TRBV10-1 and TRBJ2-3, with D unclear. V was clipped by 2 bases and J by 0 bases, with 6 bases between them. The germline CDR1 and CDR2 sequences are WNHNN and SYGVQD (reference sequence). The CDR3 runs to 14 residues. CDR3: CASSETQSTDTQYF. The CDR3 DNA is TGCGCCAGCAGTGAGACACAGAGCACAGATACGCAGTATTTT.

The V gene is TRBV5-1, the J gene TRBJ1-2, with a weak D call TRBD1 (6 bases). V lost 5 bases and J lost 0, with 23 bases in between. Germline V lookup: CDR1 SGHRS, CDR2 YFSETQ. CDR3 length: 18 amino acids. In DNA, the CDR3 is TGCGCCAGCAGGGACGATCCTAGGACAGAACGCACTAACTATGGCTACACCTTC. This translates into CASRDDPRTERTNYGYTF.

The CDR3 DNA is TGTGCCAGCAGCTTTCTAGCGGGAGGGCCTAAGGGATACGATGAGCAGTTCTTC. This translates into CASSFLAGGPKGYDEQFF. The chain combines TRBV5-4 with TRBJ2-1; the match to TRBD2 covers 12 bases. Germline CDR1 is SGHNT and CDR2 is YYREEE (reference sequence). The CDR3 runs 18 residues. The J segment lost 8 bases and the V segment lost 2 bases, leaving 14 bases of the junction unmatched.

CDR3 coding DNA: TGTGCCAGCAGTACGAAACCTGAGGGACTAGCGGGAGGGTACACAGATACGCAGTATTTT. Residues: CASSTKPEGLAGGYTDTQYF. The chain uses TRBV2 and TRBJ2-3; TRBD2 matches at 16 bases. Unmatched junction bases numbered 13, after V lost 5 bases and J lost 2 bases. This CDR3 region has 20 residues. The germline gives CDR1 SNHLY, CDR2 FYNNEI.

The rearrangement joins TRBV25-1 to TRBJ1-2, with a tentative D call TRBD1 (5 bases). V was pared by 2 bases and J by 4 bases, with 17 bases between. Germline-derived CDR1 and CDR2 are MGHDK and SYGVNS. CDR3 length: 16 amino acids. The DNA of the CDR3 is TGTGCCAGCAGTGAAGGTTCTTGGGCAGGGACCTATGGCTACACCTTC. Its protein is CASSEGSWAGTYGYTF.

The chain employs TRBV6-5 and TRBJ2-7; D might be TRBD1 (5 bases). The V end lost 4 bases, the J end lost 2 bases, and 15 bases lay between the germline ends. There are 15 residues in the CDR3. Germline CDR1 reads MNHEY; CDR2 reads SVGAGI. This chain's CDR3 is CASSFDSSGTYEQYF. Here the CDR3 DNA reads TGTGCCAGCAGTTTTGACTCATCAGGGACCTACGAGCAGTACTTC.